The 5 T cell receptor beta chains below come from one sample, sequenced in a study of PD-L1 blockade in urothelial cancer. Produced via immunoSEQ multiplex PCR; TCRdb's table is partial and in-frame only. The sample holds roughly 46,000 clones, roughly 88% seen once. Time point denoted: peripheral blood 6 weeks after treatment start. This specimen consisted of PBMCs, obtained around atezolizumab (anti-PD-L1) treatment. Source of these receptors: a man between 50 and 59 years old with urothelial cancer.

The count of this clone is one. This rearrangement joins TRBV9 to TRBJ2-2; D is perhaps TRBD1 (5 bases). The CDR3 runs 16 residues. The V and J ends lost 0 bases and 0 bases respectively, with 9 bases between them. Germline CDR1 is SGDLS and CDR2 is YYNGEE. The CDR3 DNA follows: TGTGCCAGCAGCGTAGAAGGGGCGCCGAACACCGGGGAGCTGTTTTTT. The encoded protein is CASSVEGAPNTGELFF.

J is TRBJ2-7 and V is TRBV15; 7 positions agree with TRBD1. This CDR3 contains 14 residues. Trimming at V came to 3 bases and at J to 1 base, leaving 3 bases not matched to a gene. Germline assignment: CDR1 LNHNV and CDR2 YYDKDF (reference sequence). CDR3 in DNA: TGTGCCACCAGCAGGACAGGGCCTTCCTACGAGCAGTACTTC. It specifies CATSRTGPSYEQYF.

V usage is TRBV2 and J usage is TRBJ1-2; 7 nucleotides line up with TRBD1. Looked up from germline, CDR1 is SNHLY and CDR2 is FYNNEI. After removal of 6 bases from V and 6 bases from J, the junction contained 13 bases not matched to a gene. This CDR3 has 15 residues. CDR3 protein: CASSERGDSLHGYTF. For the CDR3, the DNA is TGTGCCAGCAGCGAAAGAGGGGACAGCCTCCATGGCTACACCTTC. Supplemented by reference TRBV2 and TRBJ1-2, the full variable domain reads EPEVTQTPSHQVTQMGQEVILRCVPISNHLYFYWYRQILGQKVEFLVSFYNNEISEKSEIFDDQFSVERPDGSNFTLKIRSTKLEDSAMYFCASSERGDSLHGYTFGSGTRLTVV.

This chain uses TRBV7-9 with TRBJ2-1; 11 nucleotides match TRBD2. The CDR3 runs 18 residues. The V segment lost 0 bases and the J segment 6 bases; nucleotides outside the gene matches: 10. Germline CDR1 and CDR2: SEHNR and FQNEAQ (reference sequence). DNA of the CDR3: TGTGCCAGCAGCTTAGCGCGTAGTACTAGCGGGAGCCTCAATGAGCAGTTCTTC. It is translated as CASSLARSTSGSLNEQFF.

The genes are TRBV18 and TRBJ2-7, with 12 bases that match TRBD2. Losses at the gene ends were 5 bases for V and 4 bases for J; bases not matched to a gene: 3. In germline, CDR1 is KGHSH, CDR2 LQKENI. The CDR3 totals 14 residues. CDR3 sequence (DNA): TGTGCCAGCTCATCACTAGCGGGAGGTTACGAGCAGTACTTC. This sequence encodes CASSSLAGGYEQYF.